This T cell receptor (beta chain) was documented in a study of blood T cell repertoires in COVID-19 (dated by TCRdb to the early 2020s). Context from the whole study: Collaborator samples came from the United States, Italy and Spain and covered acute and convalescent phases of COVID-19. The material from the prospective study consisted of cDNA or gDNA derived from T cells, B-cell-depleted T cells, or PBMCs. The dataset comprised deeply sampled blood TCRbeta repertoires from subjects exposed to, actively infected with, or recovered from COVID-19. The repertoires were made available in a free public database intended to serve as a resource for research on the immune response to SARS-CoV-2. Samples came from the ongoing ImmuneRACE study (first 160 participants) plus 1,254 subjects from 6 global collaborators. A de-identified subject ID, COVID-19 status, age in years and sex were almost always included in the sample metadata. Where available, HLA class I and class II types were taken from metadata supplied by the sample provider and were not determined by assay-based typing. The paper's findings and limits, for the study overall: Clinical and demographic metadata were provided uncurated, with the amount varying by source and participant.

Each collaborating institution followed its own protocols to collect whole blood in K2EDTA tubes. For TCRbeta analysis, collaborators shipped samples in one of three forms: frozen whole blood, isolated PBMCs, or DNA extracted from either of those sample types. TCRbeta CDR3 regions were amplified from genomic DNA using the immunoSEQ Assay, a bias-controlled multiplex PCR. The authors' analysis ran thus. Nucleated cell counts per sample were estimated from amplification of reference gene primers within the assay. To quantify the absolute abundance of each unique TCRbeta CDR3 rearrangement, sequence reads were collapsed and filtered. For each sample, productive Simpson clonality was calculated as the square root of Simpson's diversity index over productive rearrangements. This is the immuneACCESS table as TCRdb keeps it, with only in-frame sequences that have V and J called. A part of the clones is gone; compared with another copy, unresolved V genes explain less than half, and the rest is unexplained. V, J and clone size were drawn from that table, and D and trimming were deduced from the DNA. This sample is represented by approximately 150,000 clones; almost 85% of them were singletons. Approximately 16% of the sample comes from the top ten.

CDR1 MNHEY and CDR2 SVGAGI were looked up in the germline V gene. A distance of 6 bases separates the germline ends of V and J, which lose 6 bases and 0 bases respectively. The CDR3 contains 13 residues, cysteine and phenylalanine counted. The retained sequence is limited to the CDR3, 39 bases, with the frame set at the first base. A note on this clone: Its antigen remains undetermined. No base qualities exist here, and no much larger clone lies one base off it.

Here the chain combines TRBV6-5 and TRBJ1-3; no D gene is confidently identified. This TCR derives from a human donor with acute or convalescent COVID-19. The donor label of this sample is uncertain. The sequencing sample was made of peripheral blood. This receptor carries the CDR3 CASRVYSGNTIYF. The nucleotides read TGTGCCAGCAGGGTCTACTCTGGAAACACCATATATTTT.